This entry describes one T cell receptor (beta chain). The antigen remains undetermined. Assay used: immunoSEQ multiplex PCR; TCRdb lists only in-frame clones, some missing. The repertoire holds nearly 50,000 clones, with roughly 80% as singletons. Time point specified: baseline pretreatment blood. The treatment was: 15 Gy SBRT to primary tumor, nephrectomy 4 weeks later. Blood was sampled at baseline, 2 weeks and 4 weeks after SBRT. Clear cell pathology was present in this patient's renal cell carcinoma. The source of the sample is a study of radiation and T cells in renal cell carcinoma. Study-level findings and limits: Top tumor clonotypes rose in blood 2 weeks post-radiation, then contracted.

The sample in question was blood, obtained from a patient whose treatment included radiotherapy and nephrectomy. This clonotype was sampled from a woman between 70 and 85 years old with renal cell carcinoma.

This CDR3 is CASPMGEAGVETQYF. The CDR3 DNA reads as TGCGCCAGCCCAATGGGCGAAGCGGGAGTAGAGACCCAGTACTTC. This rearrangement joins TRBV4-3 to TRBJ2-5, with 8 bases identical to TRBD2. Germline loops: CDR1 LGHNA, CDR2 YSLEER. The trim removed 8 bases at V and 4 bases at J, leaving 12 bases unmatched. The CDR3 has 15 residues.